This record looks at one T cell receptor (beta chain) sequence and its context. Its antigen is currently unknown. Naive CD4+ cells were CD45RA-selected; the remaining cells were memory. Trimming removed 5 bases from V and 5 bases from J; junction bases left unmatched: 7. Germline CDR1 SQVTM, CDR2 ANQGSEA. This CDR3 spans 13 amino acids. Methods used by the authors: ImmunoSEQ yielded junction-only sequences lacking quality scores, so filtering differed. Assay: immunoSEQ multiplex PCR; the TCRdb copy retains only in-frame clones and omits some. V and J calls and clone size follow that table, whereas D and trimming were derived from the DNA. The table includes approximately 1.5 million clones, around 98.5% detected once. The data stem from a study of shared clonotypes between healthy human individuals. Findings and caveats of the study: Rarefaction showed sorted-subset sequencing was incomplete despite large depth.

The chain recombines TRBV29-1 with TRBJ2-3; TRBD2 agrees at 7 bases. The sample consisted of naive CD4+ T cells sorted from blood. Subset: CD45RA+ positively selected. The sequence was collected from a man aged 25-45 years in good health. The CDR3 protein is CSVLAGVGDTQYF. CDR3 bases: TGCAGCGTTCTTGCGGGAGTTGGAGATACGCAGTATTTT.